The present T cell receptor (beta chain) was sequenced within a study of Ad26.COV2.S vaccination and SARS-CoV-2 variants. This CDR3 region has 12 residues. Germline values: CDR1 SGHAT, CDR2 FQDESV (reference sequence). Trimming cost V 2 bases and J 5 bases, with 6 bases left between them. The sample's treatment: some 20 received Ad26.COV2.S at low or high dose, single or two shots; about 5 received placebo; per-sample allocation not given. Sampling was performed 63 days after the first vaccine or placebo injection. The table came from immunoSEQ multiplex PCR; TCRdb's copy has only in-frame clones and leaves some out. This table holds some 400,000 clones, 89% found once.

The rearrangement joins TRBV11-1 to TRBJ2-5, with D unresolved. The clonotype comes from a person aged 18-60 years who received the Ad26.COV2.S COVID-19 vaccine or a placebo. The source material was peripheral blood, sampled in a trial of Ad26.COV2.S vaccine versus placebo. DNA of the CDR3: TGTGCCAGCAGCTTATACGGGGAGACCCAGTACTTC. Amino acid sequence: CASSLYGETQYF.